Below, 16 T cell receptor beta chains from the same sample are listed, as sequenced in a study of technical replicates of blood from several donors. TCRdb's table, derived via immunoSEQ multiplex PCR, lists solely in-frame clones and lacks some. The sample includes roughly 15,000 clones, around four fifths of them seen just once. Sequencing was performed on PBMCs. The receptor source for this set is a human donor in good health.

V is TRBV14 and J is TRBJ2-7, with D possibly TRBD2 on 6 matching bases. Germline CDR1 is SGHDN and CDR2 is FVKESK. Trimming removed 0 bases at V and 2 bases at J, with 11 bases between. This CDR3 has 15 amino acids. The CDR3 sequence is CASSQEVADPYEQYF. CDR3 sequence (DNA): TGTGCCAGCAGCCAAGAAGTAGCGGACCCCTACGAGCAGTACTTC.

This clone is judged medium-sized (0.01 to 0.1%). The chain is built from TRBV7-8 and TRBJ1-1; D unresolved. Germline V lookup: CDR1 SGHVS, CDR2 FQNEAQ. Trimming took 1 base from V and 2 from J, leaving 11 bases between them. The CDR3 has 15 amino acids. Written as DNA, the CDR3 is TGTGCCAGCAGCTTAGTGGAGGGAATCAACACTGAAGCTTTCTTT. Translation: CASSLVEGINTEAFF.

This clone was seen only once. The rearrangement joins TRBV6-9 to TRBJ2-7; 7 positions match TRBD2. Trimming removed 2 bases from V and 2 bases from J; junction bases left unmatched: 9. The CDR3 consists of 16 residues. Germline loops: CDR1 MNHGY, CDR2 SVAAGI. CDR3 amino acids: CASSYGGLAVPYEQYF. In DNA, the CDR3 is TGTGCCAGCAGTTATGGGGGTCTAGCGGTCCCCTACGAGCAGTACTTC.

This chain joins TRBV7-3 and TRBJ1-1, with 7 bases identical to TRBD1. The germline CDR1 and CDR2 sequences are SGHTA and FQGTGA. This CDR3 has 15 amino acids. The V and J ends lost 6 bases and 2 bases, in that order; junction bases with no gene match: 9. This CDR3 reads CASRPRTGANTEAFF. CDR3 nucleotides: TGTGCCAGCAGGCCCCGGACAGGAGCTAACACTGAAGCTTTCTTT. Looking up the rest from reference TRBV7-3 and TRBJ1-1 gives the full variable domain: GAGVSQTPSNKVTEKGKYVELRCDPISGHTALYWYRQSLGQGPEFLIYFQGTGAADDSGLPNDRFFAVRPEGSVSTLKIQRTERGDSAVYLCASRPRTGANTEAFFGQGTRLTVV.

V gene TRBV7-3 combines with J gene TRBJ2-5, with 8 bases identical to TRBD2. CDR1 SGHTA and CDR2 FQGTGA come from the germline V gene. V trimming: 4 bases; J trimming: 5 bases; junction bases outside the gene matches: 3. There are 13 residues in the CDR3. CDR3 in amino acids: CASSYREGETQYF. In nucleotides, the CDR3 is TGTGCCAGCAGCTACCGGGAGGGGGAGACCCAGTACTTC.

CDR3 bases: TGTGCCACCCGGAGTAGCGCTATCCACGAGCAGTACTTC. Translating gives CATRSSAIHEQYF. The chain uses TRBV5-4 and TRBJ2-7; tentative D call: TRBD2 (5 bases). CDR3 length equals 13 residues. The V and J ends lost 9 bases and 5 bases respectively, with 18 bases between them. The germline gives CDR1 SGHNT, CDR2 YYREEE (reference sequence).

This chain uses TRBV4-2 with TRBJ2-1; TRBD2 agrees at 9 bases. Germline CDR1 LGHNA, CDR2 YNFKEQ. The CDR3 is 16 amino acids. V was pared by 0 bases and J by 10 bases, with 10 bases of the junction left unmatched. DNA for the CDR3: TGTGCCAGCAGCCAAGACTACGGCGGGAGGGCAGGGGAGCAGTTCTTC. This codes for CASSQDYGGRAGEQFF.

V and J are TRBV27 and TRBJ1-2; 9 positions match TRBD1. The CDR3 is 14 amino acids. J gave up 5 bases and V 6 bases, and 7 bases lay outside the gene matches. CDR1 and CDR2 (germline): MNHEY, SMNVEV (reference sequence). As DNA, the CDR3 is TGTGCCAGCAGAGATACCGGGACAGGGTATGGCTACACCTTC. Amino acids: CASRDTGTGYGYTF.

This chain joins TRBV28 and TRBJ2-4; weak D call: TRBD1 (6 bases). Germline V gene data show CDR1 as MDHEN and CDR2 as SYDVKM. The V end was cut by 6 bases, the J end by 9 bases, with 18 bases between. The CDR3 totals 14 residues. In DNA form, the CDR3 reads TGTGCCAGCAGCCCGATATGGGACAAGGGCATTCAGTACTTC. This gives the protein CASSPIWDKGIQYF.

The chain combines TRBV7-9 with TRBJ2-1, with TRBD2 matching over 8 bases. Germline CDR1 is SEHNR and CDR2 is FQNEAQ (reference sequence). The CDR3 loop spans 15 amino acids. V gave up 4 bases and J gave up 3 bases; unmatched junction bases: 5. CDR3 bases: TGTGCCAGCAGCTCGTCACTAGCGGACTACAATGAGCAGTTCTTC. Its translation: CASSSSLADYNEQFF.

The chain recombines TRBV13 with TRBJ2-3, with D maybe TRBD2 (5 bases). V lost 2 bases, J lost 2 bases, and 8 bases lay in between. This CDR3 spans 14 amino acids. Looked up from germline, CDR1 is PRHDT and CDR2 is FYEKMQ (reference sequence). CDR3 nucleotide sequence: TGTGCCAGCAGCTTACGGAGGCCCACAGATACGCAGTATTTT. It codes for CASSLRRPTDTQYF.

This clone was seen just once. The chain combines TRBV30 with TRBJ2-1, with 11 bases matching TRBD2. The V segment lost 2 bases and the J segment 10 bases; nucleotides outside the gene matches: 4. Per germline, CDR1 GTSNPN and CDR2 SVGIG (reference sequence). The CDR3 sequence is 13 residues long. The CDR3 protein is CAWSILAGVEQFF. Here the CDR3 DNA reads TGTGCCTGGAGTATACTAGCGGGAGTCGAGCAGTTCTTC.

The gene calls are TRBV29-1 and TRBJ2-6; D possibly corresponds to TRBD1 (7 bases). V was trimmed by 6 bases and J by 0 bases, leaving 15 bases between them. The germline gives CDR1 SQVTM, CDR2 ANQGSEA. The CDR3 is made up of 16 amino acids. Here the CDR3 DNA reads TGCAGCGTGGGGGGACAGAGCGACTCTGGGGCCAACGTCCTGACTTTC. Translating gives CSVGGQSDSGANVLTF.

This clone appeared a single time. The chain carries TRBV7-6 and TRBJ2-7; D possibly corresponds to TRBD2 (6 bases). V was shortened by 3 bases and J by 0 bases, with 18 bases between the two germline ends. The CDR3 sequence is 17 residues long. Per the germline V gene, CDR1 is SGHVS and CDR2 is FNYEAQ. CDR3 residues: CASSFLMGGSTSYEQYF. The CDR3 bases are TGTGCCAGCAGCTTCTTGATGGGGGGATCAACCTCCTACGAGCAGTACTTC.

This rearrangement joins TRBV6-5 to TRBJ1-5; D is unclear. V gave up 0 bases and J gave up 4 bases, with 4 bases separating them. Germline loops: CDR1 MNHEY, CDR2 SVGAGI. The CDR3 spans 13 residues. The CDR3 reads CASSYSQNQPQHF. The CDR3 DNA sequence: TGTGCCAGCAGTTACTCGCAGAATCAGCCCCAGCATTTT.

The chain couples TRBV10-1 to TRBJ2-1, with 8 positions matching TRBD1. J was trimmed by 10 bases and V by 6 bases; bases with no gene match: 2. The germline V gene has CDR1 WNHNN and CDR2 SYGVQD (reference sequence). CDR3 size: 11 residues. The CDR3 region has the DNA TGCGCCAGCAGAGCAGGGGGCGAGCAGTTCTTC. This codes for CASRAGGEQFF.